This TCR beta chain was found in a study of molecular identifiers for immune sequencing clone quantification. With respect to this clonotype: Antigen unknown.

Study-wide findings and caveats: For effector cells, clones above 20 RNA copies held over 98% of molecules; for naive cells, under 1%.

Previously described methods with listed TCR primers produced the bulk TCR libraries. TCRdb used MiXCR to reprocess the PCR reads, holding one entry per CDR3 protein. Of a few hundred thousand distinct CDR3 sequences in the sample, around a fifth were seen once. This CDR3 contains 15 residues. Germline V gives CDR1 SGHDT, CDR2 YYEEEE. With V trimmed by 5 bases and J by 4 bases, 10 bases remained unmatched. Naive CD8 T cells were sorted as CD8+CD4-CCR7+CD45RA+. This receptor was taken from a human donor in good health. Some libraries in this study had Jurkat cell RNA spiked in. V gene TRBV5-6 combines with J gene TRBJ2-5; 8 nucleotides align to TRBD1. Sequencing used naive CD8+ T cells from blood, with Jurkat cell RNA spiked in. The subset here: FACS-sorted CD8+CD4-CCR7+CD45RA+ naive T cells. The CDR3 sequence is CASSLGAGGVETQYF. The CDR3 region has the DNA TGTGCCAGCAGTCTGGGGGCAGGGGGCGTAGAGACCCAGTACTTC.